The T cell receptor (beta chain) described here comes from a study of cytomegalovirus exposure and HLA in healthy donors. Points from the study as a whole: When a later analysis compared HLA-associated TCR beta chains with equally common others, the HLA-associated chains turned out to be more clonally expanded and to have lower generation probabilities.

The trim removed 5 bases at V and 0 bases at J, leaving 7 bases unmatched. This CDR3 has 16 residues. Germline CDR1 reads MDHEN; CDR2 reads SYDVKM. The PCR was carried out with 60 Vbeta primers and 13 Jbeta primers. Profiled with immunoSEQ multiplex PCR; TCRdb holds only in-frame clones, not every one. The sample holds about 180,000 clones, over 70% seen once. A word on this clone: Its antigen is unidentified.

The chain is built from TRBV28 and TRBJ2-3, with 8 bases matching TRBD1. The receptor's source is a woman in her forties or fifties in good health and CMV-seronegative. The source material was PBMCs. CDR3 sequence reads: CASSRPDRDSTDTQYF. The CDR3 nucleotides are TGTGCCAGCAGTAGGCCGGACAGGGATAGCACAGATACGCAGTATTTT.